The 32 T cell receptor beta chains below were found in one sample sequenced in a study of a mutant IDH1 vaccine in newly diagnosed glioma. Stated time point: week 35, safety follow-up. Vaccinated patients received 300 ug of mutant IDH1 20-mer peptide per dose, with topical imiquimod. Their antigens remain unidentified. Method: immunoSEQ multiplex PCR; TCRdb's copy keeps in-frame clones and lacks some. This table has approximately 45,000 clones, 85% to 95% appearing once. Here the sequenced sample was PBMCs, taken from a glioma patient whose treatment included an IDH1 peptide vaccine. These TCRs come from a man aged 45-65 years with glioma.

CDR3 region: CASSGPPLTSTDTQYF. CDR3 nucleotides: TGTGCCAGCAGCGGCCCCCCGTTGACTAGCACAGATACGCAGTATTTT. The V call is TRBV5-4, the J call TRBJ2-3; no firm D call. Deletions cut 4 bases from V and 0 bases from J, with 15 bases between. The CDR3 spans 16 residues. CDR1 and CDR2 from the germline V gene are SGHNT and YYREEE (reference sequence). The full variable domain, its missing parts supplied by reference TRBV5-4 and TRBJ2-3, is ETGVTQSPTHLIKTRGQQVTLRCSSQSGHNTVSWYQQALGQGPQFIFQYYREEENGRGNFPPRFSGLQFPNYSSELNVNALELDDSALYLCASSGPPLTSTDTQYFGPGTRLTVL.

This sequence joins TRBV19 and TRBJ1-1; D not resolved. This CDR3 has 13 amino acids. CDR1 is LNHDA and CDR2 is SQIVND in the germline V gene (reference sequence). Trimming removed 4 bases at V and 8 bases at J, with 14 bases between. The CDR3 loop is CASSSPDSFEAFF. Written as DNA, the CDR3 is TGTGCCAGTAGTAGCCCGGACTCCTTCGAAGCTTTCTTT.

In this sample, this clone turned up once. The rearrangement joins TRBV11-2 to TRBJ2-1; D is perhaps TRBD1 or TRBD2 (5 bases each). Germline V gene sequence: CDR1 SGHAT, CDR2 FQNNGV. V was cut by 6 bases and J by 0 bases, with 15 bases left in between. The CDR3 loop spans 16 amino acids. The CDR3 loop is CASRHPGRSSYNEQFF. CDR3 bases: TGTGCCAGCAGGCACCCGGGACGCAGCTCCTACAATGAGCAGTTCTTC.

The chain links TRBV5-6 to TRBJ1-1; 11 bases line up with TRBD1. The germline CDR1 and CDR2 sequences are SGHDT and YYEEEE. CDR3 length: 15 residues. Trimming took 3 bases from V and 7 from J; bases not matched to a gene: 8. The CDR3 coding sequence is TGTGCCAGCAGCTCAAACCGGGACAGGGGGATTGAAGCTTTCTTT. Translated, it gives CASSSNRDRGIEAFF.

This sequence joins TRBV4-1 and TRBJ2-5; 11 bases map to TRBD1. After removal of 1 base from V and 4 bases from J, the junction contained 2 bases not matched to a gene. Germline-derived CDR1 and CDR2 are MGHRA and YSYEKL. The CDR3 runs 15 residues. Written as DNA, the CDR3 is TGCGCCAGCAGCCAAGTAGGGACAGGGGGAGAGACCCAGTACTTC. It is translated as CASSQVGTGGETQYF.

Written as DNA, the CDR3 is TGCGCCAGCAGTAAAGGACAGGTCGCAACTAATGAAAAACTGTTTTTT. This translates into CASSKGQVATNEKLFF. This rearrangement joins TRBV5-1 to TRBJ1-4; 7 bases map to TRBD1. Germline CDR1 reads SGHRS; CDR2 reads YFSETQ. V shed 5 bases, J shed 0 bases, and the junction held 7 bases outside the gene matches. The CDR3 spans 16 residues.

The chain links TRBV19 to TRBJ2-1; perhaps TRBD2 as D (6 bases). The CDR3 totals 15 residues. Germline V gene data show CDR1 as LNHDA and CDR2 as SQIVND (reference sequence). The germline V and J ends were trimmed by 4 bases and 1 base, with 11 bases remaining between them. CDR3 amino acids: CASSTTGSSYNEQFF. The CDR3 DNA is TGTGCCAGTAGTACCACCGGGAGTTCCTACAATGAGCAGTTCTTC.

The genes are TRBV6-6 and TRBJ2-1; TRBD2 agrees at 13 bases. After removal of 7 bases from V and 4 bases from J, the junction contained 4 bases not matched to a gene. The CDR3 sequence is 15 residues long. Per germline, CDR1 MNHNY and CDR2 SVGAGI (reference sequence). The DNA for the CDR3 is TGTGCCAGCAACAAGGGACTAGCGGGGTACAATGAGCAGTTCTTC. Translation gives CASNKGLAGYNEQFF.

In its sample, this clone was seen once. The rearrangement uses TRBV10-3 and TRBJ2-3, with unresolved D. Germline V gene data show CDR1 as ENHRY and CDR2 as SYGVKD. V lost 6 bases to trimming and J lost 2 bases, with 12 bases between them. This CDR3 has 14 amino acids. This CDR3 reads CAIRSPSSTDTQYF. The CDR3 region has the DNA TGTGCCATCAGGTCCCCCAGCTCCACAGATACGCAGTATTTT.

The chain carries TRBV5-5 and TRBJ2-7, with TRBD2 matching over 7 bases. V was clipped by 0 bases and J by 7 bases; unmatched bases: 1. CDR1 and CDR2 from the germline V gene are SGHKS and YYEKEE (reference sequence). The CDR3 totals 12 residues. The CDR3 DNA follows: TGTGCCAGCAGCTTGGCCGGGGGGGAGCAGTACTTC. Its protein product is CASSLAGGEQYF.

This chain joins TRBV5-4 and TRBJ2-5; 8 nucleotides line up with TRBD2. The length of the CDR3 is 15 residues. V trimming: 2 bases; J trimming: 5 bases; junction bases outside the gene matches: 8. Germline values: CDR1 SGHNT, CDR2 YYREEE (reference sequence). The CDR3 nucleotides are TGTGCCAGCAGCTTAGCGGGAGCTCTTGGGGAGACCCAGTACTTC. It is translated as CASSLAGALGETQYF. The whole variable domain, remainder taken from reference TRBV5-4 and TRBJ2-5, is ETGVTQSPTHLIKTRGQQVTLRCSSQSGHNTVSWYQQALGQGPQFIFQYYREEENGRGNFPPRFSGLQFPNYSSELNVNALELDDSALYLCASSLAGALGETQYFGPGTRLLVL.

The chain recombines TRBV21-1 with TRBJ1-1; the tabulated D call, TRBD1, remains unverified against the DNA. TRBV21-1 is labeled a pseudogene. The CDR3 loop spans 15 amino acids. The CDR3 sequence is CASSKVDRGRTEAFF. The CDR3 nucleotides are TGTGCCAGCAGCAAAGTCGACAGGGGGCGAACTGAAGCTTTCTTT.

This chain's CDR3 is CASSPFAGTGNTGELFF. The CDR3, as DNA: TGTGCCAGCAGCCCCTTCGCCGGGACAGGCAACACCGGGGAGCTGTTTTTT. V is TRBV5-8 and J is TRBJ2-2, with 8 bases identical to TRBD1. CDR1 is SGHTS and CDR2 is YDEGEE in the germline V gene. CDR3 length: 17 residues. With 4 bases clipped from V and 2 bases from J, the junction kept 10 bases outside the gene matches.

This clone was detected only a few times. The chain carries TRBV28 and TRBJ1-2, with D possibly being TRBD1 (5 bases). There are 13 residues in the CDR3. V was shortened by 5 bases and J by 13 bases, with 20 bases between the two germline ends. Germline-derived CDR1 and CDR2 are MDHEN and SYDVKM. CDR3 nucleotides: TGTGCCAGCAGTGTGGGAGAGCCGGGACGTTGCACCTTC. It specifies CASSVGEPGRCTF.

This sequence joins TRBV6-5 and TRBJ1-1; no definite D call. Germline V CDR1 and CDR2: MNHEY, SVGAGI. Between the trimmed V and J ends, which lost 2 bases and 9 bases, there was a span of 13 bases. The CDR3 sequence is 13 residues long. The CDR3 bases are TGTGCCAGCAGTTACGCCGGCAGGTTAAAAGCTTTCTTT. Protein sequence: CASSYAGRLKAFF.

This chain connects TRBV27 to TRBJ1-6; 9 bases are a match to TRBD1. The CDR3 extends over 15 amino acids. Germline V gene sequence: CDR1 MNHEY, CDR2 SMNVEV (reference sequence). Losses at the gene ends were 4 bases for V and 9 bases for J; bases not matched to a gene: 7. The CDR3 nucleotides are TGTGCCAGCAGTTCGCGGACAGGGGCCCCTTCACCCCTCCACTTT. This gives the protein CASSSRTGAPSPLHF.

V and J are TRBV19 and TRBJ2-5; a weak D match, TRBD2 (6 bases). V lost 4 bases and J 5 bases, leaving 17 bases between the germline ends. The germline V gene encodes CDR1 LNHDA and CDR2 SQIVND (reference sequence). The CDR3 extends over 15 amino acids. The CDR3 DNA sequence: TGTGCCAGTAGTACCCCCTCCGGAGGGCGGGAGACCCAGTACTTC. This codes for CASSTPSGGRETQYF.

The chain couples TRBV7-9 to TRBJ1-1, with D possibly matching TRBD1 (5 bases). The CDR3 covers 15 residues. Trimming pared 1 base from V and 7 bases from J, leaving 16 bases between. CDR1 is SEHNR and CDR2 is FQNEAQ in the germline V gene (reference sequence). Here the CDR3 DNA reads TGTGCCAGCAGCTTAGTATCAGGGACTCGCGGTGAAGCTTTCTTT. This gives the protein CASSLVSGTRGEAFF.

The chain combines TRBV7-3 with TRBJ2-2; TRBD2 matches 11 bases. With 5 bases clipped from V and 0 bases from J, the junction kept 8 bases outside the gene matches. CDR1 and CDR2 from the germline V gene are SGHTA and FQGTGA. The CDR3 extends over 18 amino acids. CDR3 coding DNA: TGTGCCAGCAGCCCAGTACTAGCGGGGGCCACGAACACCGGGGAGCTGTTTTTT. This translates into CASSPVLAGATNTGELFF.

The V gene is TRBV18, the J gene TRBJ1-4; no firm D call. V was clipped by 6 bases and J by 7 bases, with 9 bases between them. CDR1 and CDR2 from the germline V gene are KGHSH and LQKENI. The CDR3 is 12 amino acids. The CDR3: CASSQRGEKLFF. The CDR3 DNA follows: TGTGCCAGCTCGCAGCGAGGTGAAAAACTGTTTTTT.

The chain uses TRBV6-5 and TRBJ1-5, with 8 bases aligning to TRBD1. Losses at the gene ends were 2 bases for V and 0 bases for J; bases not matched to a gene: 0. The CDR3 sequence is 15 residues long. Germline V CDR1 and CDR2: MNHEY, SVGAGI. CDR3 sequence reads: CASSYGQGSNQPQHF. CDR3 DNA sequence: TGTGCCAGCAGTTACGGACAGGGTAGCAATCAGCCCCAGCATTTT.

CDR3 loop: CASSVRLDTGELFF. The CDR3 DNA is TGTGCCAGCAGTGTACGACTAGACACCGGGGAGCTGTTTTTT. The chain joins TRBV6-1 to TRBJ2-2, with TRBD2 as a possible D gene (6 bases). CDR3 length: 14 residues. Germline CDR1 and CDR2: MNHNS and SASEGT. Trimming cost V 4 bases and J 3 bases, with 9 bases left between them.

The chain couples TRBV27 to TRBJ1-5; 7 bases map to TRBD1. V shed 5 bases and J 1 base; nucleotides not matched to a gene: 8. The CDR3 is 16 amino acids. Germline V gene lookup returns CDR1 MNHEY and CDR2 SMNVEV (reference sequence). CDR3 region: CASSRDSGLSNQPQHF. CDR3 DNA sequence: TGTGCCAGCAGTCGGGACAGCGGATTAAGCAATCAGCCCCAGCATTTT.

The J gene is TRBJ1-1, the V gene TRBV5-1, with TRBD1 as a possible D gene (5 bases). The CDR3 totals 18 residues. Looked up from germline, CDR1 is SGHRS and CDR2 is YFSETQ. V lost 0 bases and J 0 bases, leaving 18 bases between the germline ends. The CDR3 nucleotides read TGCGCCAGCAGCTTGGTTTATGGCGGGGCCAGGGTGAACACTGAAGCTTTCTTT. As protein: CASSLVYGGARVNTEAFF.

The chain combines TRBV11-2 with TRBJ1-2; 7 bases match TRBD1. The CDR3 has 13 residues. Unmatched junction bases numbered 6, after V lost 3 bases and J lost 8 bases. The germline gives CDR1 SGHAT, CDR2 FQNNGV. CDR3: CASSFDRVDGYTF. In nucleotides, the CDR3 is TGTGCCAGCAGCTTTGACAGGGTAGACGGCTACACCTTC.

The chain recombines TRBV4-1 with TRBJ2-7, with D perhaps matching TRBD2 (6 bases). V was cut by 6 bases and J by 1 base, with 16 bases left in between. Germline lookup yields CDR1 MGHRA and CDR2 YSYEKL. The CDR3 sequence is 15 residues long. The CDR3 protein is CASREGRAGSYEQYF. CDR3 DNA sequence: TGCGCCAGCAGGGAGGGACGTGCGGGTTCCTACGAGCAGTACTTC.

The chain couples TRBV28 to TRBJ2-7; 8 bases map to TRBD1. Trimming took 4 bases from V and 2 from J; bases not matched to a gene: 4. Germline CDR1 MDHEN, CDR2 SYDVKM. This CDR3 region has 14 residues. The CDR3 DNA follows: TGTGCCAGCAGTTCCACGGACAGGGCCTACGAGCAGTACTTC. It specifies CASSSTDRAYEQYF.

The chain has TRBV19 and TRBJ1-1, with D hard to call. The CDR3 is made up of 13 amino acids. V was shortened by 7 bases and J by 1 base, with 10 bases between the two germline ends. Per the germline V gene, CDR1 is LNHDA and CDR2 is SQIVND (reference sequence). CDR3 sequence reads: CASKMPSNTEAFF. CDR3 nucleotides: TGTGCCAGTAAGATGCCCTCGAACACTGAAGCTTTCTTT.

The chain carries TRBV4-2 and TRBJ2-3; 7 bases fit TRBD1. The germline gives CDR1 LGHNA, CDR2 YNFKEQ. The CDR3 spans 15 residues. With 0 bases clipped from V and 1 base from J, the junction kept 1 base outside the gene matches. As DNA, the CDR3 is TGTGCCAGCAGCCAAGAGGGGACAGGCACAGATACGCAGTATTTT. Encoded protein: CASSQEGTGTDTQYF.

This rearrangement joins TRBV29-1 to TRBJ1-2; D gene uncertain. Per germline, CDR1 SQVTM and CDR2 ANQGSEA. Between the trimmed V and J ends, which lost 3 bases and 5 bases, there was a span of 10 bases. The CDR3 spans 12 residues. CDR3 sequence reads: CSVDLDIYGYTF. Here the CDR3 DNA reads TGCAGCGTTGATCTCGACATATATGGCTACACCTTC.

The V call is TRBV10-1, the J call TRBJ2-7; the match to TRBD1 covers 7 bases. The CDR3 is 14 residues long. The V segment lost 2 bases and the J segment 5 bases; nucleotides outside the gene matches: 6. CDR1 is WNHNN and CDR2 is SYGVQD in the germline V gene (reference sequence). CDR3 loop: CASSEGDRVNEQYF. The DNA for the CDR3 is TGCGCCAGCAGTGAGGGTGACAGGGTGAACGAGCAGTACTTC.

The rearrangement joins TRBV7-2 to TRBJ2-7; the match to TRBD2 covers 9 bases. Trimming at V came to 2 bases and at J to 4 bases, leaving 6 bases not matched to a gene. Germline CDR1 and CDR2: SGHTA and FQGNSA. The CDR3 sequence is 15 residues long. This chain's CDR3 is CASSLNSGSVYEQYF. The CDR3 nucleotides are TGTGCCAGCAGCTTAAATAGCGGGAGTGTGTACGAGCAGTACTTC. Supplemented by reference TRBV7-2 and TRBJ2-7, the full variable domain reads GAGVSQSPSNKVTEKGKDVELRCDPISGHTALYWYRQSLGQGLEFLIYFQGNSAPDKSGLPSDRFSAERTGGSVSTLTIQRTQQEDSAVYLCASSLNSGSVYEQYFGPGTRLTVT.